This T cell receptor (beta chain) was found in a study of T cell responses to AZD1222 COVID-19 vaccine. Overall study results and limits: In a largely white British group with more females than males, clonal diversity was possibly underestimated. Repertoire sampling was restricted to post-peak T cell response timepoints.

The CDR3 is made up of 14 amino acids. The germline V gene encodes CDR1 MGHDK and CDR2 SYGVNS. The V end was cut by 6 bases, the J end by 2 bases, with 14 bases between. Points on this clone: Its antigen is not identified.

The protocol was immunoSEQ multiplex PCR, while the TCRdb copy is restricted to in-frame clones and leaves out a portion. The sample has about 130,000 clones, roughly nine tenths seen once. The sequence derives from an adult who received the AZD1222 COVID-19 vaccine. The specimen was peripheral blood, collected 28 days after the second AZD1222 dose. The V call is TRBV25-1, the J call TRBJ2-7; tentatively, D is TRBD2 (5 bases). The CDR3 DNA sequence: TGTGCCAGCAGCGCTCAAGGACTTCCCTACGAGCAGTACTTC. Its protein is CASSAQGLPYEQYF.